This entry features one TCR beta chain sequence. These data belong to a study of blood T cell repertoires in COVID-19. The wider study: The origin of the acute and convalescent COVID-19 samples was the United States, Italy and Spain. PBMCs, B-cell-depleted T cells, or T cells were the source of the cDNA or gDNA that made up the material.

In the study's own analysis: For nucleated cells, counts were estimated from reference gene primer amplification. The method was immunoSEQ multiplex PCR; TCRdb's version includes in-frame clones alone and lacks a portion of them. Clonal size and the V and J genes are those of that table, whereas D and trimming came from the DNA. The sample includes some 150,000 clones, over 70% of them seen just once. Germline CDR1 and CDR2: GTSNPN and SVGIG (reference sequence). Trimming shortened V by 0 bases and J by 3 bases, and 12 bases separated the two germline ends. CDR3 length: 14 amino acids. Sequencing was done on a sample of peripheral blood. V is TRBV30 and J is TRBJ2-7, with a tentative D call TRBD2 (6 bases). This TCR was recovered from a man in his 60s with acute or convalescent COVID-19. In nucleotides, the CDR3 is TGTGCCTGGAGTGTTGGTAGCGGTTACTACGAGCAGTACTTC. It encodes CAWSVGSGYYEQYF.